The clone carrying this T cell receptor beta chain was counted at least ten times. Its antigen is currently unknown. This beta chain was picked up by a library intended for alpha chains and is off target, so its count carries little meaning. This record comes from a study of spatial heterogeneity in lung cancer. Study context: Fewer alpha-chain than beta-chain sequences were consistently detected. Matched bulk RNA-seq provided a T cell module score, and TCR transcript counts in tumor regions correlated strongly with it. Study-level findings and limits: How many expanded intratumoral alpha and beta TCRs were present tracked the tumor mutation count, which was a count of nonsynonymous mutations.

Deletions cut 2 bases from V and 0 bases from J, with 10 bases between. The V gene's germline CDR1 is MNHEY and CDR2 SVGAGI. This CDR3 is built from 15 residues. The time point: sample taken at primary tumor resection. One entry per CDR3 protein, called by TCRdb with MiXCR from the 5' RACE reads. Found here are around 18,000 distinct CDR3 sequences, 5.8% of them singletons; the top ten hold 10%. This clonotype was obtained from a female donor with early-stage non-small cell lung cancer. The sequenced sample was lung tumor tissue, obtained at surgery. The V gene is TRBV6-5, the J gene TRBJ1-2, with D possibly TRBD1 on 5 matching bases. CDR3 bases: TGTGCCAGCAGTTACATGGGGGGAGCTAACTATGGCTACACCTTC. Translating gives CASSYMGGANYGYTF.